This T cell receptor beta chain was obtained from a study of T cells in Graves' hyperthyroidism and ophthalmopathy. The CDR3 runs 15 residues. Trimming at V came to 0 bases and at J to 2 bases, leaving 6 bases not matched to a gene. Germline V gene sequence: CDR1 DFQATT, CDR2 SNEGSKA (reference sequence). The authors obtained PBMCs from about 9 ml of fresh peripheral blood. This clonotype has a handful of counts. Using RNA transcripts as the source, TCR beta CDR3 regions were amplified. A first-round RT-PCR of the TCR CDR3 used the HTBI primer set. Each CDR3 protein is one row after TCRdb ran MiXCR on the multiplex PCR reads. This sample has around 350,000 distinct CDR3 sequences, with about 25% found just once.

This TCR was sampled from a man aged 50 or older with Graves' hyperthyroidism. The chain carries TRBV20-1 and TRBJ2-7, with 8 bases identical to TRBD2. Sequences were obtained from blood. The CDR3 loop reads CSARDASGRAYEQYF. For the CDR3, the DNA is TGCAGTGCTAGAGATGCAAGCGGGAGAGCCTACGAGCAGTACTTC.